A single sample is the source of the 17 T cell receptor beta chains below, sequenced in a study of CD8 T cell repertoires and HIV-1 epitope variants. These receptors lack a known antigen. Assay: immunoSEQ multiplex PCR; the TCRdb copy retains only in-frame clones and omits some. The table records 5,000 to 6,500 clones, around 62% of them present only once. Sequencing was done on a sample of cultured CD8+ T cells derived from PBMCs. The source is a male donor with HIV.

The chain joins TRBV28 to TRBJ2-2; the D is unclear. The CDR3 is 17 residues long. Germline V gives CDR1 MDHEN, CDR2 SYDVKM. Trimming cost V 3 bases and J 3 bases, with 17 bases left between them. The CDR3 coding sequence is TGTGCCAGCAGTTTCCCCTCTCCAGGCCCAGACACCGGGGAGCTGTTTTTT. Its protein product is CASSFPSPGPDTGELFF.

The chain recombines TRBV30 with TRBJ1-4; D gene ambiguous. Germline CDR1 reads GTSNPN; CDR2 reads SVGIG (reference sequence). With 2 bases removed from V and 8 bases from J, the gap between germline ends came to 18 bases. This CDR3 is built from 15 residues. As DNA, the CDR3 is TGTGCCTGGAGTCTCGGGAGACACGACTCCGAAAAACTGTTTTTT. This sequence encodes CAWSLGRHDSEKLFF.

The rearrangement joins TRBV5-1 to TRBJ1-1; D remains ambiguous. This CDR3 spans 16 amino acids. Trimming pared 0 bases from V and 4 bases from J, leaving 16 bases between. From germline, CDR1 is SGHRS and CDR2 YFSETQ. CDR3 bases: TGCGCCAGCAGCTTGGAACTCAGGTATGTCGGCACTGAAGCTTTCTTT. Residues: CASSLELRYVGTEAFF.

The chain recombines TRBV27 with TRBJ1-1; D may be TRBD1 (6 bases). Germline CDR1 MNHEY, CDR2 SMNVEV (reference sequence). CDR3 length: 13 residues. V dropped 2 bases and J dropped 3 bases, with 7 bases sitting between them. CDR3 in DNA: TGTGCCAGCAGTTTAGGGGGGCACACTGAAGCTTTCTTT. Translating it yields CASSLGGHTEAFF.

V and J are TRBV10-2 and TRBJ2-2, with 10 bases aligning to TRBD1. The V and J ends lost 6 bases and 6 bases, in that order; junction bases with no gene match: 10. This CDR3 has 16 residues. Germline values: CDR1 WSHSY, CDR2 SAAADI. The CDR3 region has the DNA TGCGCCAGCAGACCGGGACAGGGGATATATCCCGGGGAGCTGTTTTTT. It is translated as CASRPGQGIYPGELFF.

The CDR3 DNA reads TGTGCCAGCAGTGAACTCCTCGGGGACAGCGGGTCAGAGACCCAGTACTTC. Its translation is CASSELLGDSGSETQYF. The chain joins TRBV6-1 to TRBJ2-5, with D perhaps matching TRBD1 (7 bases). Trimming cost V 2 bases and J 4 bases, with 20 bases left between them. The CDR3 is 17 amino acids. Per the germline V gene, CDR1 is MNHNS and CDR2 is SASEGT.

The V and J genes are TRBV11-3 and TRBJ2-7, with 11 bases aligning to TRBD2. Unmatched junction bases numbered 4, after V lost 1 base and J lost 5 bases. The CDR3 spans 15 residues. The V gene's germline CDR1 is SGHNT and CDR2 YENEEA. This CDR3 reads CASSLATSGEDEQYF. Here the CDR3 DNA reads TGTGCCAGCAGCTTAGCGACTAGCGGGGAAGACGAGCAGTACTTC.

The genes are TRBV15 and TRBJ1-1; D ambiguous. CDR1 and CDR2 (germline): LNHNV, YYDKDF (reference sequence). Deletions cut 0 bases from V and 5 bases from J, with 10 bases between. The CDR3 extends over 14 amino acids. CDR3 region: CATSRERRLTEAFF. CDR3 coding DNA: TGTGCCACCAGCAGAGAGCGCAGGTTGACTGAAGCTTTCTTT.

The genes are TRBV7-9 and TRBJ1-4; TRBD1 aligns across 7 bases. The CDR3 contains 15 residues. J was trimmed by 5 bases and V by 5 bases; bases with no gene match: 8. Looked up from germline, CDR1 is SEHNR and CDR2 is FQNEAQ (reference sequence). CDR3: CASSTLQGGNEKLFF. CDR3 DNA sequence: TGTGCCAGCAGCACCCTGCAGGGGGGAAATGAAAAACTGTTTTTT. The full variable domain, its missing parts supplied by reference TRBV7-9 and TRBJ1-4, is DTGVSQNPRHKITKRGQNVTFRCDPISEHNRLYWYRQTLGQGPEFLTYFQNEAQLEKSRLLSDRFSAERPKGSFSTLEIQRTEQGDSAMYLCASSTLQGGNEKLFFGSGTQLSVL.

This chain uses TRBV14 with TRBJ2-7, with a weak D call TRBD2 (5 bases). Trimming removed 4 bases from V and 3 bases from J, with 10 bases in between. Germline lookup yields CDR1 SGHDN and CDR2 FVKESK. The CDR3 extends over 13 amino acids. Here the CDR3 DNA reads TGTGCCAGCAGCCTCGGCGGAGGCTACGAGCAGTACTTC. This codes for CASSLGGGYEQYF.

The chain has TRBV6-4 and TRBJ1-2; weak D call: TRBD1 (6 bases). Germline CDR1 MRHNA, CDR2 SNTAGT. V was cut by 4 bases and J by 4 bases, with 16 bases left in between. The CDR3 contains 15 residues. In DNA form, the CDR3 reads TGTGCCAGCAGTGTCGAGCCGGGACAAAGCTATGGCTACACCTTC. Translation gives CASSVEPGQSYGYTF.

The chain recombines TRBV14 with TRBJ2-5; D is unresolved. Judging by the DNA end, TRBJ2-7 fits better; the J call may be wrong. The CDR3 runs to 13 residues. Germline assignment: CDR1 SGHDN and CDR2 FVKESK. CDR3 loop: CASSQVVSYEQYF. In nucleotides, the CDR3 is TGTGCCAGCAGCCAAGTGGTCAGCTACGAGCAGTACTTC.

The gene calls are TRBV9 and TRBJ2-7; 9 bases align to TRBD1. The CDR3 loop spans 14 amino acids. V lost 2 bases and J lost 4; bases outside the gene matches: 4. Germline CDR1 reads SGDLS; CDR2 reads YYNGEE. In DNA, the CDR3 is TGTGCCAGCAGCGTCCGGACAGGGGATTACGAGCAGTACTTC. Translating it yields CASSVRTGDYEQYF.

The J gene is TRBJ1-5, the V gene TRBV15; D is undetermined. CDR3 size: 12 residues. V was trimmed by 1 base and J by 4 bases, leaving 2 bases between them. Germline loops: CDR1 LNHNV, CDR2 YYDKDF (reference sequence). The CDR3 protein is CATSRGNQPQHF. CDR3 coding DNA: TGTGCCACCAGCAGAGGGAATCAGCCCCAGCATTTT. Looking up the rest from reference TRBV15 and TRBJ1-5 gives the full variable domain: DAMVIQNPRYQVTQFGKPVTLSCSQTLNHNVMYWYQQKSSQAPKLLFHYYDKDFNNEADTPDNFQSRRPNTSFCFLDIRSPGLGDTAMYLCATSRGNQPQHFGDGTRLSIL.

A single count supports this clone. V is TRBV4-3 and J is TRBJ2-7; D not resolved. The CDR3 consists of 13 residues. Trimming shortened V by 4 bases and J by 3 bases, and 10 bases separated the two germline ends. The germline V gene has CDR1 LGHNA and CDR2 YSLEER. The CDR3 protein is CASSRILDYEQYF. CDR3 in DNA: TGCGCCAGCAGCCGTATACTCGACTACGAGCAGTACTTC.

This clone was seen a handful of times. The rearrangement links TRBV19 to TRBJ2-2; D is undetermined. Germline CDR1 and CDR2: LNHDA and SQIVND (reference sequence). The CDR3 has 16 residues. Trimming left V 0 bases short and J 1 base short, with 9 bases between. CDR3 coding DNA: TGTGCCAGTAGTATAGATCTTCGTGGGAACACCGGGGAGCTGTTTTTT. Translation gives CASSIDLRGNTGELFF.

This clone was seen a handful of times. The chain carries TRBV4-2 and TRBJ2-7, with a weak D call TRBD1 (5 bases). Per the germline V gene, CDR1 is LGHNA and CDR2 is YNFKEQ. V gave up 0 bases and J gave up 2 bases, with 8 bases separating them. The CDR3 totals 14 residues. CDR3 sequence (DNA): TGTGCCAGCAGCCAAGATAAGGGGCCCTACGAGCAGTACTTC. Protein sequence: CASSQDKGPYEQYF.